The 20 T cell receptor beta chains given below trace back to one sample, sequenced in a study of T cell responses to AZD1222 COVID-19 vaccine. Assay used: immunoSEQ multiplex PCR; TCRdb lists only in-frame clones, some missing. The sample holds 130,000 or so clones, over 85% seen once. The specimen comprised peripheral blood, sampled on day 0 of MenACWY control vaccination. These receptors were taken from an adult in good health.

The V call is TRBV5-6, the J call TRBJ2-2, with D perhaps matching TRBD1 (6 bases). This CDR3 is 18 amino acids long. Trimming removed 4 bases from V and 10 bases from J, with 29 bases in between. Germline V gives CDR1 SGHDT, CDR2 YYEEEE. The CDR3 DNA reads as TGTGCCAGCAGCCTTCTTGGGGCAGGGGCGAGATCTGGTGAGGAGCTGTTTTTT. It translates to CASSLLGAGARSGEELFF.

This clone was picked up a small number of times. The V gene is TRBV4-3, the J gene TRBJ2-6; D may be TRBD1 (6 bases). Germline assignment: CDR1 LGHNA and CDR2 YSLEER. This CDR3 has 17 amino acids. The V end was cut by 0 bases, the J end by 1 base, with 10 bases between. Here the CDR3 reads CASSQDGGGSGANVLTF. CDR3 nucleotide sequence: TGCGCCAGCAGCCAAGATGGGGGCGGATCTGGGGCCAACGTCCTGACTTTC.

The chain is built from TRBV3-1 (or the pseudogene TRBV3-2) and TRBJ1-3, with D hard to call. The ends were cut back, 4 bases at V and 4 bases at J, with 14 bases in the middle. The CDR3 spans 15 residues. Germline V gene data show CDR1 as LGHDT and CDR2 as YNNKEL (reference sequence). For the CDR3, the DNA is TGTGCCAGCAGCCTTACATCGACTAGGGGAAACACCATATATTTT. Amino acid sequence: CASSLTSTRGNTIYF.

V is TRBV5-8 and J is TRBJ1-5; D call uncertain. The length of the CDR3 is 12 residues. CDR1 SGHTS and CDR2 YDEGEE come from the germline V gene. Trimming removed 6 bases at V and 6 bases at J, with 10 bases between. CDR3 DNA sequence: TGTGCCAGCACTTCCCTTGTTCAGCCCCAGCATTTT. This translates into CASTSLVQPQHF.

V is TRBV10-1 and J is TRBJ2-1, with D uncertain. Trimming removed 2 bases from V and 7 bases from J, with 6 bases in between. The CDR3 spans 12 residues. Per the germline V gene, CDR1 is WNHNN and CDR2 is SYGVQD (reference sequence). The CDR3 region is CASSEVPNEQFF. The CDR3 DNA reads TGCGCCAGCAGTGAGGTTCCTAATGAGCAGTTCTTC.

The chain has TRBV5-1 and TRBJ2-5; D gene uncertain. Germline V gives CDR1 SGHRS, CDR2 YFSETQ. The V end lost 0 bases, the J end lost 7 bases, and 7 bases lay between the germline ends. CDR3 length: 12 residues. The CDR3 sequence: CASSLDVGTQYF. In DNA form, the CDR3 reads TGCGCCAGCAGCTTGGATGTAGGGACCCAGTACTTC.

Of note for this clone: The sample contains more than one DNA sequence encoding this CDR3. For the CDR3, the DNA is TGCGCCAGCAGCCAAGAGGACTTATCATACAATGAGCAGTTCTTC. This codes for CASSQEDLSYNEQFF. The gene calls are TRBV4-1 and TRBJ2-1; possible D gene TRBD2, 5 bases. The CDR3 consists of 15 residues. Germline CDR1 is MGHRA and CDR2 is YSYEKL. Trimming removed 0 bases from V and 4 bases from J, with 10 bases in between.

CDR3 in amino acids: CASSEDPFEGRVAFF. CDR3 bases: TGTGCCAGCAGTGAAGATCCCTTTGAGGGGCGGGTCGCTTTCTTT. The rearrangement links TRBV2 to TRBJ1-1; TRBD1 might be the D (5 bases). This CDR3 has 15 residues. The ends were cut back, 1 base at V and 11 bases at J, with 20 bases in the middle. Germline V lookup: CDR1 SNHLY, CDR2 FYNNEI.

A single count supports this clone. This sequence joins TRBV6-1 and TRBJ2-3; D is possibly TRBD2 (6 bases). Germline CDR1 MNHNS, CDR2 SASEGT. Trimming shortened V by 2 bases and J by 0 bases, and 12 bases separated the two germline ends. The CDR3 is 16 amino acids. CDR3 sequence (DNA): TGTGCCAGCAGTGAATGGGGGGAAACTAGCACAGATACGCAGTATTTT. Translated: CASSEWGETSTDTQYF.

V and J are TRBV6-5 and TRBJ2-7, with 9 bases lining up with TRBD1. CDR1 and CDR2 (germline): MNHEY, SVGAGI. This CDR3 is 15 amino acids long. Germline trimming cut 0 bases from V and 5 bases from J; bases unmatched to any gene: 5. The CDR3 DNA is TGTGCCAGCAGTTACTCCGGGACAGGGAAAGACGAGCAGTACTTC. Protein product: CASSYSGTGKDEQYF.

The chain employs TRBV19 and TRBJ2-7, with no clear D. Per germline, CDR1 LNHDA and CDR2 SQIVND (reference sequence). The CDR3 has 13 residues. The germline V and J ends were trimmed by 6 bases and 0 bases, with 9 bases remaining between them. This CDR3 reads CASRERSSYEQYF. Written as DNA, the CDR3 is TGTGCCAGTAGAGAAAGGAGCTCCTACGAGCAGTACTTC.

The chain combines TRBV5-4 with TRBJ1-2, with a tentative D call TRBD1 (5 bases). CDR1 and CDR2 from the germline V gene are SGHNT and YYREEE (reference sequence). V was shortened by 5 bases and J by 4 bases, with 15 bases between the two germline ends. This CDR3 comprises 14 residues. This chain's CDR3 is CASREGATSYGYTF. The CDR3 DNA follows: TGTGCCAGCAGGGAAGGGGCCACCTCCTATGGCTACACCTTC.

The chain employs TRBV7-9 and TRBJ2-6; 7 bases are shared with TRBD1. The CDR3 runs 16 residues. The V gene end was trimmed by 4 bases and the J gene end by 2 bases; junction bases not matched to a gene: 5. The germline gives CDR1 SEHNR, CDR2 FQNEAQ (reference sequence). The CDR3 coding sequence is TGTGCCAGCAGCTCTACCAGGGGGACTGGGGCCAACGTCCTGACTTTC. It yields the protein CASSSTRGTGANVLTF.

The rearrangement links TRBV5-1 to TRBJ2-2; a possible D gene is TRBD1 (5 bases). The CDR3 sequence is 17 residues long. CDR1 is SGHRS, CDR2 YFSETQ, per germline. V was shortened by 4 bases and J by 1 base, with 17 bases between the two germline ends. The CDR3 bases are TGCGCCAGCAGCACAACAATAATCGACAGGAACACCGGGGAGCTGTTTTTT. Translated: CASSTTIIDRNTGELFF.

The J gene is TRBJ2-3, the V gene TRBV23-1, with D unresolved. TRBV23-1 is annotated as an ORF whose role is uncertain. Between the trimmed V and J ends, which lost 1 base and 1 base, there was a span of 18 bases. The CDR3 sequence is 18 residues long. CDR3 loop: CASSQCSMPQVGTDTQYF. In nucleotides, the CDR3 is TGCGCCAGCAGTCAATGCTCAATGCCCCAGGTTGGCACAGATACGCAGTATTTT.

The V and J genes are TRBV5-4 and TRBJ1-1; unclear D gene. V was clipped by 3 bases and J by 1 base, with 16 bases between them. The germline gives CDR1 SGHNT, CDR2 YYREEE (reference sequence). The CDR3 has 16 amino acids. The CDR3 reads CASSSDPTRGNTEAFF. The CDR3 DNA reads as TGTGCCAGCAGCTCAGACCCGACCAGAGGGAACACTGAAGCTTTCTTT.

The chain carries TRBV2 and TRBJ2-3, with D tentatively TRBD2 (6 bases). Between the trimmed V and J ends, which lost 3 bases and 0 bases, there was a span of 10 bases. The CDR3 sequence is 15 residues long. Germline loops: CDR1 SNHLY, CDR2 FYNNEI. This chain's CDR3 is CASSDPGLSTDTQYF. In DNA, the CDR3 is TGTGCCAGCAGTGATCCGGGACTTAGCACAGATACGCAGTATTTT.

This chain's CDR3 is CAISESTGGRNSGANVLTF. CDR3 sequence (DNA): TGTGCCATCAGTGAGTCAACTGGGGGGAGGAACTCTGGGGCCAACGTCCTGACTTTC. The chain links TRBV10-3 to TRBJ2-6; D possibly corresponds to TRBD2 (6 bases). Deletions cut 0 bases from V and 0 bases from J, with 15 bases between. The germline V gene has CDR1 ENHRY and CDR2 SYGVKD. The CDR3 totals 19 residues.

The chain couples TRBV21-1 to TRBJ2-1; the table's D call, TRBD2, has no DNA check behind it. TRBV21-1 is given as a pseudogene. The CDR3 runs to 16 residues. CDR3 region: CASSKTSGSRYNEQFF. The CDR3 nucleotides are TGTGCCAGCAGCAAGACTAGCGGGAGTCGATACAATGAGCAGTTCTTC.

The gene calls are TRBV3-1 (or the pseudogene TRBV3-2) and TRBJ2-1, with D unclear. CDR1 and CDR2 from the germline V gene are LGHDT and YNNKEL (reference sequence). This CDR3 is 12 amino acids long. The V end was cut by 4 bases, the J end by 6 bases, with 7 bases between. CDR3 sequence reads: CASSLTGNEQFF. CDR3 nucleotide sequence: TGTGCCAGCAGCCTCACTGGCAATGAGCAGTTCTTC.